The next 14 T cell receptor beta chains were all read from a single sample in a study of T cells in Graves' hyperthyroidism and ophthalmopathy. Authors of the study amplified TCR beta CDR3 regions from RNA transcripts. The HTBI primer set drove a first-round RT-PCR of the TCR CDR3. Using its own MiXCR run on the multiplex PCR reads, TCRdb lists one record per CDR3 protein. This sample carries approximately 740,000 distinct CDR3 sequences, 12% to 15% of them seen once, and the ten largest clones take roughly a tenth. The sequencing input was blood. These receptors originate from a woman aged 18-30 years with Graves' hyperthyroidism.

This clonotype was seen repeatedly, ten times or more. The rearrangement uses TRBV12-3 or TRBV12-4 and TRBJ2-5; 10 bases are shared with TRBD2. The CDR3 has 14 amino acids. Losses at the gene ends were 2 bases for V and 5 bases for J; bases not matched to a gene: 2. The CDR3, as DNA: TGTGCCAGCAGTTTACTAGCGGGAGTGGAGACCCAGTACTTC. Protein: CASSLLAGVETQYF.

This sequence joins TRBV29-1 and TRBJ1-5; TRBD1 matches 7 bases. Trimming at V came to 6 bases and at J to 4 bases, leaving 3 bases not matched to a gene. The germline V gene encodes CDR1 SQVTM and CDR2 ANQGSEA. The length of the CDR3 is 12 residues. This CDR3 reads CSVRQGNQPQHF. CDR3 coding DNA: TGCAGCGTCCGACAGGGAAATCAGCCCCAGCATTTT.

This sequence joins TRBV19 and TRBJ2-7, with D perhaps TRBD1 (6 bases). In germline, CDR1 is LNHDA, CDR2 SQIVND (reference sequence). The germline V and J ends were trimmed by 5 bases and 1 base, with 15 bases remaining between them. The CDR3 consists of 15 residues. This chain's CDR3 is CASSPDLGGSYEQYF. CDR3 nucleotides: TGTGCCAGTAGTCCGGACCTAGGGGGTTCCTACGAGCAGTACTTC. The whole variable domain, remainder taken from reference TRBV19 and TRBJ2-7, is DGGITQSPKYLFRKEGQNVTLSCEQNLNHDAMYWYRQDPGQGLRLIYYSQIVNDFQKGDIAEGYSVSREKKESFPLTVTSAQKNPTAFYLCASSPDLGGSYEQYFGPGTRLTVT.

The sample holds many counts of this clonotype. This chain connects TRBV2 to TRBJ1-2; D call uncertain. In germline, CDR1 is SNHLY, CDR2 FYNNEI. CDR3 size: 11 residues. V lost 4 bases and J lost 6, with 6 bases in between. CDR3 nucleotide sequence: TGTGCCAGCAGTGTGACTGATGGCTACACCTTC. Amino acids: CASSVTDGYTF. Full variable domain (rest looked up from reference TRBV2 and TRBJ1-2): EPEVTQTPSHQVTQMGQEVILRCVPISNHLYFYWYRQILGQKVEFLVSFYNNEISEKSEIFDDQFSVERPDGSNFTLKIRSTKLEDSAMYFCASSVTDGYTFGSGTRLTVV.

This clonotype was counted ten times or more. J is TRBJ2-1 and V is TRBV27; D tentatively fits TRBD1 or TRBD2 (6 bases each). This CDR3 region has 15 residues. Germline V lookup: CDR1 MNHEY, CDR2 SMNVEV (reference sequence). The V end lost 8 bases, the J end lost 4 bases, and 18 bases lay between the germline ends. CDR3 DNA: TGTGCCAGCGGAGGGGGGCCGGTCAATTACAATGAGCAGTTCTTC. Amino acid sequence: CASGGGPVNYNEQFF.

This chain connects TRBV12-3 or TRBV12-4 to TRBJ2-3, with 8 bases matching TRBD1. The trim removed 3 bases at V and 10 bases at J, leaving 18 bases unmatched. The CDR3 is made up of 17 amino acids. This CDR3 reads CASSFRQGYGTTGAQYF. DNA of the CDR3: TGTGCCAGCAGTTTTCGACAGGGGTACGGCACAACGGGGGCGCAGTATTTT.

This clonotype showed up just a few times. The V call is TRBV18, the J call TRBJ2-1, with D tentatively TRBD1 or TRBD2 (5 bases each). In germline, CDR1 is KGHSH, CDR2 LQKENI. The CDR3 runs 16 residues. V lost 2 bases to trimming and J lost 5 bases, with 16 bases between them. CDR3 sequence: CASSPSFGTLNNEQFF. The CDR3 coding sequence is TGTGCCAGCTCACCAAGCTTCGGGACCCTCAACAATGAGCAGTTCTTC.

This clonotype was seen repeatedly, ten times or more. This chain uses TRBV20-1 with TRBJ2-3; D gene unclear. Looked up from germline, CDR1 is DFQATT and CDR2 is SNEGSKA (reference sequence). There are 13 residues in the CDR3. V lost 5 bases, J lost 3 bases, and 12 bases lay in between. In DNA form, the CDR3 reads TGCAGTGCTGGTGGTCTGGGGACAGATACGCAGTATTTT. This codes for CSAGGLGTDTQYF.

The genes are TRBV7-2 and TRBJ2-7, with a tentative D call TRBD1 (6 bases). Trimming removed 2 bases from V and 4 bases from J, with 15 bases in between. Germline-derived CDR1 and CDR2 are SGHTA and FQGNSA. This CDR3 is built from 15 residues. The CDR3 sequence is CASSLKDSEVYEQYF. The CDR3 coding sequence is TGTGCCAGCAGCTTAAAGGACAGTGAAGTATACGAGCAGTACTTC.

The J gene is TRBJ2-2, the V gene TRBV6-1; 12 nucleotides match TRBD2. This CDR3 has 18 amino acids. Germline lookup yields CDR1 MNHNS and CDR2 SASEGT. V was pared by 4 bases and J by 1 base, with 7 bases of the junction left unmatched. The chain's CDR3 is CASSGFPSGGGNTGELFF. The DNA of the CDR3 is TGTGCCAGCAGTGGTTTTCCTAGCGGGGGGGGGAACACCGGGGAGCTGTTTTTT.

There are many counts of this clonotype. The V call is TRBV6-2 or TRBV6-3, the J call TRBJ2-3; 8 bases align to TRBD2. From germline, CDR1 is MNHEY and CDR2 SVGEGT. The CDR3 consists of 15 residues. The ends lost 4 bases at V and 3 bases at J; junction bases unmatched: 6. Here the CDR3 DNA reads TGTGCCAGCAGTTCTCTCGGGACTAGAACAGATACGCAGTATTTT. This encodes CASSSLGTRTDTQYF.

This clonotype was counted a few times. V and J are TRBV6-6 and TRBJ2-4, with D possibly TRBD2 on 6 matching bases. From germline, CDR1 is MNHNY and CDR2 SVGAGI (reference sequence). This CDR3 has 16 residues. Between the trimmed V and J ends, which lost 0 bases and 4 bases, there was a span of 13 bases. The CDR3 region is CASSYSGGPGKNIQYF. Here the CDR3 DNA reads TGTGCCAGCAGTTACTCGGGGGGTCCGGGGAAAAACATTCAGTACTTC.

CDR3 loop: CSVGTRDRLIYEQYF. CDR3 in DNA: TGCAGCGTTGGCACCAGGGACAGACTAATCTACGAGCAGTACTTC. This rearrangement joins TRBV29-1 to TRBJ2-7; 7 bases match TRBD1. Germline assignment: CDR1 SQVTM and CDR2 ANQGSEA. This CDR3 spans 15 amino acids. J was trimmed by 3 bases and V by 4 bases; bases with no gene match: 12.

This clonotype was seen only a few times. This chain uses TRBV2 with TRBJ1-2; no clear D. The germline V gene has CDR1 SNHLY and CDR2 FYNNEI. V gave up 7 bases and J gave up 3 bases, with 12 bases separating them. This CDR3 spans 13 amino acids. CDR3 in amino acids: CASTTAKDYGYTF. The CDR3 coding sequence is TGTGCCAGCACTACAGCAAAGGACTATGGCTACACCTTC.